This T cell receptor (beta chain) was identified in a study of T cells in Graves' hyperthyroidism and ophthalmopathy. Clinical symptoms, serum thyroxine, TRAb, thyroid ultrasound and orbital computed tomography informed diagnoses. RNA transcripts provided the source from which TCR beta CDR3 regions were amplified. Primed by the HTBI set, a first-round RT-PCR was run on the TCR CDR3. TCRdb processed the multiplex PCR reads anew with MiXCR; each CDR3 protein has one entry. The sample consists of some 500,000 distinct CDR3 sequences, roughly 24% of them appearing once. In its sample, this clonotype was seen a few times. V dropped 0 bases and J dropped 5 bases, with 8 bases sitting between them. Per germline, CDR1 LGHNA and CDR2 YSLEER. CDR3 length equals 14 residues.

This chain joins TRBV4-3 and TRBJ2-4, with D hard to call. Input material: blood. This TCR was recovered from a woman under 40 with Graves' ophthalmopathy. The CDR3 loop is CASSQEDRENIQYF. The CDR3 region has the DNA TGCGCCAGCAGCCAAGAGGATCGAGAAAACATTCAGTACTTC.